This T cell receptor beta chain was identified during a study of shared clonotypes between healthy human individuals. Generated by immunoSEQ multiplex PCR, the TCRdb table keeps only in-frame clones and is missing some. Counted here are some 680,000 clones, roughly 73% occurring once; the ten biggest clones make up around 2%. Germline V gives CDR1 SGHDT, CDR2 YYEEEE. V was cut by 4 bases and J by 2 bases, with 20 bases left in between. The CDR3 is 17 amino acids. The sequence derives from a woman younger than 45 in good health. This chain joins TRBV5-6 and TRBJ2-3, with unresolved D. Sequencing used memory CD4+ T cells sorted from blood. Regarding subset: CD45RA-negative fraction. CDR3 in DNA: TGTGCCAGCAGCCCCCGGCCCAGTAATTCACTCACAGATACGCAGTATTTT. Encoded protein: CASSPRPSNSLTDTQYF. Using reference TRBV5-6 and TRBJ2-3 for the parts outside the CDR3, the full variable domain is DAGVTQSPTHLIKTRGQQVTLRCSPKSGHDTVSWYQQALGQGPQFIFQYYEEEERQRGNFPDRFSGHQFPNYSSELNVNALLLGDSALYLCASSPRPSNSLTDTQYFGPGTRLTVL.